This TCR beta chain was captured by sequencing in a study of a mutant IDH1 vaccine in newly diagnosed glioma. For the study at large: Commencement of vaccination occurred 4-6 weeks following radiotherapy alone, or concurrently with temozolomide cycles. Study-level points and caveats: It seemed that pseudoprogression was not linked to changes in the top peripheral T cell clonotypes. Among all patients, vaccine-induced immune responses occurred in about 93%.

Sequencing was performed with immunoSEQ multiplex PCR; in TCRdb, only in-frame clones are kept and a portion is missing. Of tens of thousands of clones detected, around 90% appear once; the ten largest clones hold 5% to 6.5%. Time point noted: week 47, end of study. The vaccine gave 300 ug of a 20-mer mutant IDH1 peptide subcutaneously per dose. Each donor presented with a new WHO grade 3 or 4 astrocytoma that tested IDH1-mutant and showed ATRX loss. Points on this clone: Its matching antigen is unknown.

There are 14 residues in the CDR3. The V gene's germline CDR1 is SGHVS and CDR2 FQNEAQ. V was trimmed by 5 bases and J by 0 bases, leaving 11 bases between them. The rearrangement uses TRBV7-8 and TRBJ2-7; D is ambiguous. Specimen: PBMCs, collected from a glioma patient whose treatment included an IDH1 peptide vaccine. The source is a woman aged 40 to 55 with glioma. Here the CDR3 DNA reads TGTGCCAGCAGCCTACGGTCTGCCTCCTACGAGCAGTACTTC. This translates into CASSLRSASYEQYF.